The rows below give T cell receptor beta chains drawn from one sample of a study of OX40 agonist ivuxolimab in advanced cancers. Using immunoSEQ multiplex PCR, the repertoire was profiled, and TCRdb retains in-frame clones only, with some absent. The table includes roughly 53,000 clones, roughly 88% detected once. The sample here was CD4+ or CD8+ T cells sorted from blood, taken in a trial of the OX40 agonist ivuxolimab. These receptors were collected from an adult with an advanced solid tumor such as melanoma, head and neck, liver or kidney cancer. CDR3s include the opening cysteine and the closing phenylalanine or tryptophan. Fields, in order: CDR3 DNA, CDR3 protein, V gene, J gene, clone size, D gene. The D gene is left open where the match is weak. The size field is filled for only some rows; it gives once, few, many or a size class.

DNA: TGCGCCAGCAGTCTTGGGCTAGCGGGAATCTCTGTGAACTACGAGCAGTACTTC; CDR3: CASSLGLAGISVNYEQYF; V: TRBV5-1; J: TRBJ2-7; size: .; D: TRBD2
DNA: TGTGCCAGCAGCCGACCCCTAGGAAACACCATATATTTT; CDR3: CASSRPLGNTIYF; V: TRBV7-9; J: TRBJ1-3; size: .; D: .
DNA: TGTGCCAGTAGTATACCCGGGCTGGGGGGCTACACCTTC; CDR3: CASSIPGLGGYTF; V: TRBV19; J: TRBJ1-2; size: .; D: .
DNA: TGCGCCAGCAGCCCCGAAGGGGGCGGCTACGAGCAGTACTTC; CDR3: CASSPEGGGYEQYF; V: TRBV5-1; J: TRBJ2-7; size: .; D: TRBD1
DNA: TGTGCCAGCAGCTGGGGTCGGGGCGCGGACACCGGGGAGCTGTTTTTT; CDR3: CASSWGRGADTGELFF; V: TRBV5-4; J: TRBJ2-2; size: .; D: .
DNA: TGTGCCAGTACGGGACAGGGGGCTAATGAGCAGTTCTTC; CDR3: CASTGQGANEQFF; V: TRBV9; J: TRBJ2-1; size: once; D: TRBD1
DNA: TGTGCCAGCTCCCTACAGACTGGGCAGGGTAACTATGGCTACACCTTC; CDR3: CASSLQTGQGNYGYTF; V: TRBV18; J: TRBJ1-2; size: .; D: .
DNA: TGCGCCAGCAGCCCGTCACCGGGAGTTGTGAGTGGCTACACCTTC; CDR3: CASSPSPGVVSGYTF; V: TRBV5-1; J: TRBJ1-2; size: .; D: .
DNA: TGTGCCAGTAGTCCATGGACTAGCGGGAATAATCCTGTGCAGTTCTTC; CDR3: CASSPWTSGNNPVQFF; V: TRBV19; J: TRBJ2-1; size: .; D: TRBD2
DNA: TGTGCCAGCAGTCCGGGCGGGGGGGAGACCCAGTACTTC; CDR3: CASSPGGGETQYF; V: TRBV28; J: TRBJ2-5; size: .; D: TRBD2
DNA: TGCGCCAGCAGCTACGGACAGGGGGCGGGTTACGAGCAGTACTTC; CDR3: CASSYGQGAGYEQYF; V: TRBV4-3; J: TRBJ2-7; size: .; D: TRBD1
DNA: TGTGCCAGCAGTTTTCAGGAAGCTGAAGCTTTCTTT; CDR3: CASSFQEAEAFF; V: TRBV28; J: TRBJ1-1; size: .; D: .
DNA: TGTGCCAGCAGCCCCGAGGACAGGGCGGCCTACGAGCAGTACTTC; CDR3: CASSPEDRAAYEQYF; V: TRBV4-2; J: TRBJ2-7; size: .; D: TRBD1
DNA: TGTGCCAGCAGCTTAACTGACTCTGGGGCCAACGTCCTGACTTTC; CDR3: CASSLTDSGANVLTF; V: TRBV7-3; J: TRBJ2-6; size: .; D: .
DNA: TGTGCCACCAAGGTGCGCTCTGGGGCCAACGTCCTGACTTTC; CDR3: CATKVRSGANVLTF; V: TRBV19; J: TRBJ2-6; size: .; D: .
DNA: TGTGCCAGCTCACTCCTACAGGAAAACACTGAAGCTTTCTTT; CDR3: CASSLLQENTEAFF; V: TRBV18; J: TRBJ1-1; size: .; D: .
DNA: TGTGCCAGCAGCTTAGGACAGGGCGCGCCACCCCTCCACTTT; CDR3: CASSLGQGAPPLHF; V: TRBV28; J: TRBJ1-6; size: few; D: TRBD1
DNA: TGTGCCAGCAGTGGGGTACCAACAACTAATGAAAAACTGTTTTTT; CDR3: CASSGVPTTNEKLFF; V: TRBV2; J: TRBJ1-4; size: once; D: .
DNA: TGTGCCAGCAGCTTGGTTCAGGGGGCGTCGGGCTATGGCTACACCTTC; CDR3: CASSLVQGASGYGYTF; V: TRBV5-4; J: TRBJ1-2; size: .; D: TRBD1
DNA: TGTGCCAGCAGAGGACTAGCGGGCCTATACAGCTCCTACAATGAGCAGTTCTTC; CDR3: CASRGLAGLYSSYNEQFF; V: TRBV27; J: TRBJ2-1; size: .; D: TRBD2
DNA: TGTGCCAGCAGTCACGGGGAAGATGGCTACACCTTC; CDR3: CASSHGEDGYTF; V: TRBV6-5; J: TRBJ1-2; size: .; D: .
DNA: TGTGCCAGCAAGAAGGGGGAGAGAACTGAAGCTTTCTTT; CDR3: CASKKGERTEAFF; V: TRBV2; J: TRBJ1-1; size: .; D: .
DNA: TGCGCCAGCAGCTCCTCGGTTGGGGGGGTCCAGGTCGGCACCGGGGAGCTGTTTTTT; CDR3: CASSSSVGGVQVGTGELFF; V: TRBV5-1; J: TRBJ2-2; size: .; D: TRBD2
DNA: TGTGCCAGCAACTCCTACACCGGGGAGCTGTTTTTT; CDR3: CASNSYTGELFF; V: TRBV28; J: TRBJ2-2; size: once; D: .
DNA: TGTGCCAGCAGTTTATCGCCTGGCCCGAGGGGCGGCTACACCTTC; CDR3: CASSLSPGPRGGYTF; V: TRBV27; J: TRBJ1-2; size: few; D: .
DNA: TGTGCCAGCTCACCAGGGAATTATGGCTACACCTTC; CDR3: CASSPGNYGYTF; V: TRBV18; J: TRBJ1-2; size: .; D: .
DNA: TGTGCCAGCAGCTTAGACAGGGTCAATGAGCAGTTCTTC; CDR3: CASSLDRVNEQFF; V: TRBV5-4; J: TRBJ2-1; size: .; D: TRBD1
DNA: TGTGCCAGCAGCCCCACAGCCCGCGGGAAAGAGACCCAGTACTTC; CDR3: CASSPTARGKETQYF; V: TRBV7-2; J: TRBJ2-5; size: .; D: .
DNA: TGTGCCAGCAGCCCCGGTTCAGTGGCTAGCGGGAGGAGCGAGCAGTACTTC; CDR3: CASSPGSVASGRSEQYF; V: TRBV7-3; J: TRBJ2-7; size: few; D: TRBD2
DNA: TGTGCCAGCAGCTTCACTCTTTACAATGAGCAGTTCTTC; CDR3: CASSFTLYNEQFF; V: TRBV7-9; J: TRBJ2-1; size: .; D: .
DNA: TGTGCCAGCTCACCAGGTCGCTCTACTGGAAACACCATATATTTT; CDR3: CASSPGRSTGNTIYF; V: TRBV18; J: TRBJ1-3; size: .; D: .
DNA: TGCACCAGCAGCCATAGGGCGGGTCCTCTCAATCAGCCCCAGCATTTT; CDR3: CTSSHRAGPLNQPQHF; V: TRBV1; J: TRBJ1-5; size: many; D: .
DNA: TGTGCCTGGAGTGTCCAGCGGGGGGCTCCGGGGGAGACCCAGTACTTC; CDR3: CAWSVQRGAPGETQYF; V: TRBV30; J: TRBJ2-5; size: few; D: TRBD2
DNA: TGTGCCAGCAGCCCAGGAAGGGGCGAAGAGACCCAGTACTTC; CDR3: CASSPGRGEETQYF; V: TRBV7-7; J: TRBJ2-5; size: .; D: .
DNA: TGTGCCAGCAGCTTAGACCCTGGACAGGGGCGCAACACTGAAGCTTTCTTT; CDR3: CASSLDPGQGRNTEAFF; V: TRBV7-9; J: TRBJ1-1; size: few; D: TRBD1
DNA: TGTGCCAGCAGGGCACGATGGGAGCAGAGCACAGATACGCAGTATTTT; CDR3: CASRARWEQSTDTQYF; V: TRBV7-3; J: TRBJ2-3; size: .; D: .
DNA: TGTGCCAGCAGCCCTCACAGCGGTGGTGAGCAGTTCTTC; CDR3: CASSPHSGGEQFF; V: TRBV7-7; J: TRBJ2-1; size: .; D: .
DNA: TGTGCCAGCAGCTTAGATAGATACAGGGGGTTGTCTGGAAACACCATATATTTT; CDR3: CASSLDRYRGLSGNTIYF; V: TRBV11-2; J: TRBJ1-3; size: once; D: TRBD1
DNA: TGTGCCAGCAGCGCTAACGACGCGGTGAGTGAGCAGTTCTTC; CDR3: CASSANDAVSEQFF; V: TRBV9; J: TRBJ2-1; size: .; D: .
DNA: TGTGCCAGCGGGACACCAAACACCGGGGAGCTGTTTTTT; CDR3: CASGTPNTGELFF; V: TRBV28; J: TRBJ2-2; size: .; D: .
DNA: TGTGCCAGCAGCTCCACAGGGACCCGGTCACCCCTCCACTTT; CDR3: CASSSTGTRSPLHF; V: TRBV7-2; J: TRBJ1-6; size: .; D: .
DNA: TGTGCCAGCAGTTTAGTGACCTCCTACGAGCAGTACTTC; CDR3: CASSLVTSYEQYF; V: TRBV28; J: TRBJ2-7; size: few; D: .
DNA: TGTGCCAGCAGTTTTGCCCCAACCCGAACCGGCTCCTACAATGAGCAGTTCTTC; CDR3: CASSFAPTRTGSYNEQFF; V: TRBV28; J: TRBJ2-1; size: .; D: .
DNA: TGTGCCAGCAGTGGACAGGAGAACACTGAAGCTTTCTTT; CDR3: CASSGQENTEAFF; V: TRBV2; J: TRBJ1-1; size: .; D: .
DNA: TGTGCCAGCAGTGCCCGACAGGGCTCTGGGGCCAACGTCCTGACTTTC; CDR3: CASSARQGSGANVLTF; V: TRBV6-6; J: TRBJ2-6; size: once; D: TRBD1
DNA: TGTGCCAGCAGCTTGCTAGCGGGGGGGTCGGGAGAGACCCAGTACTTC; CDR3: CASSLLAGGSGETQYF; V: TRBV5-4; J: TRBJ2-5; size: .; D: TRBD2
DNA: TGTGCCAGCAGCTTCTCAGCGACTCTCTACGAGCAGTACTTC; CDR3: CASSFSATLYEQYF; V: TRBV7-6; J: TRBJ2-7; size: .; D: .
DNA: TGTGCCAGCACTGGAGCGATGCCAGATACGCAGTATTTT; CDR3: CASTGAMPDTQYF; V: TRBV6-6; J: TRBJ2-3; size: .; D: .
DNA: TGTGCCATCAGTAGCGGGGGGGGGAGCTCCTACAATGAGCAGTTCTTC; CDR3: CAISSGGGSSYNEQFF; V: TRBV10-3; J: TRBJ2-1; size: once; D: TRBD2
DNA: TGCGCCAGCAGTATTTCGGGGGCGCCCCGCAATTCACCCCTCCACTTT; CDR3: CASSISGAPRNSPLHF; V: TRBV10-1; J: TRBJ1-6; size: .; D: .
DNA: TGTGCCAGCAGCGACGGGACAGACTACAATGAGCAGTTCTTC; CDR3: CASSDGTDYNEQFF; V: TRBV9; J: TRBJ2-1; size: .; D: TRBD1